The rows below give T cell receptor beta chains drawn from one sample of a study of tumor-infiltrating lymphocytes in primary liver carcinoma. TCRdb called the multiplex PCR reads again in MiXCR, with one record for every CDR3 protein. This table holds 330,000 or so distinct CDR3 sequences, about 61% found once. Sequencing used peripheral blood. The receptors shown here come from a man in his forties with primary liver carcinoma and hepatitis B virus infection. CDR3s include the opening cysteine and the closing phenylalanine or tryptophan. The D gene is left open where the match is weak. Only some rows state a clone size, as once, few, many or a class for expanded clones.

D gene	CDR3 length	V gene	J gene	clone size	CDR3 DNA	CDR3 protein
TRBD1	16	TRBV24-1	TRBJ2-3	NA	TGTGCCACCAGTGATTTGTGGGACAGGATATTCGATACGCAGTATTTT	CATSDLWDRIFDTQYF
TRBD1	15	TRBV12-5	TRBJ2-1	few	TGTGCTAGTGGTACGGGGACAGGGGGGATTAGGGAGCAGTTCTTC	CASGTGTGGIREQFF
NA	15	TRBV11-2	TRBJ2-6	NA	TGTGCCAGTAGCTCCAGGGGCTCTGGGGCCAACGTCCTGACTTTC	CASSSRGSGANVLTF
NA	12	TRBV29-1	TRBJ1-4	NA	TGCAACGTTGAAGTCTTCAATGAAAAACTGTTTTTT	CNVEVFNEKLFF
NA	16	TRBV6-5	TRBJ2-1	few	TGTGCCAGCAGTTACCTCTTGGTATTTGCGTACAATGAGCAGTTCTTC	CASSYLLVFAYNEQFF
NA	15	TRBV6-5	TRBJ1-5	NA	TGTGCCAGCAGCCTGGATATCGGAAGAGGTCAGCCCCAGGATTTT	CASSLDIGRGQPQDF
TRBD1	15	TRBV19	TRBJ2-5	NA	TGTGCCAGTAGTAGCTCGACAGGGGGCGAAGAGACCCAGTACTTC	CASSSSTGGEETQYF
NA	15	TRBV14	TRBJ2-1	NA	TGTGCCAGCAGCCAGGAGCTGAGCTCCTACAATGAGCAGTTCTTC	CASSQELSSYNEQFF
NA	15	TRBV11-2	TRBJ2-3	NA	TGTGTCAGCAGCTTAGGCCATACGGGGAGAGATACGCAGTATTTC	CVSSLGHTGRDTQYF
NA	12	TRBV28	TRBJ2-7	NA	TGTGCCAGCACAAACAGGGACTACGAGCAGTACTTC	CASTNRDYEQYF
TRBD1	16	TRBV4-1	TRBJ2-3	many	TGCGCCAGCAGCCAGAGGACAGGGAGAAGCACAGATACGCAGTATTTT	CASSQRTGRSTDTQYF
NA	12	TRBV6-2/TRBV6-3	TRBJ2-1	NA	TGTGCCAGCAGTTACTCGGGGAGTGAGCAGTTCTTC	CASSYSGSEQFF
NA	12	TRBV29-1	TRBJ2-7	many	TGCAGCGTTGAGAGACGACCCTACGAGCAGTACTTC	CSVERRPYEQYF
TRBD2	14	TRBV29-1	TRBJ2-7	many	TGCAGCGTTTTTATAGCGGGAGGGCCTAGCGAGCAGTACTTC	CSVFIAGGPSEQYF
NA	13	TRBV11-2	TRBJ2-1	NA	TGTGCCATCAGCTTGGTGATCGGCAATGAGCAGTTCTTC	CAISLVIGNEQFF
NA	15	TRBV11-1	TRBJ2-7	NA	TGTGCCAACAGCTTAGGACTGGGGTTATCCTACGAGCAGTACTTC	CANSLGLGLSYEQYF
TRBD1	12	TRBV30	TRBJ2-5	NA	TGTGCCTGGGGGGGACAGCGAGAGACCCAGTACTTC	CAWGGQRETQYF
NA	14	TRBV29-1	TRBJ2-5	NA	TGCAGCGTTGAATTAGCGGTACTCCAATGGACCCAGTACTTC	CSVELAVLQWTQYF
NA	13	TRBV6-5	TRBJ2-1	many	TGTGCCAGCAGATACGCAGCGTACAATGAGCAGTTCTTC	CASRYAAYNEQFF
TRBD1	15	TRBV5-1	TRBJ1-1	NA	TGCGCCAGCAGCGGATGGACAGGGAAGAACACTGAAGCTTTCTTT	CASSGWTGKNTEAFF
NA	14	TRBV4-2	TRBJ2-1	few	TGTGCCAGCAGCCAATCCCTGGAAAGCAATGAGCAGTTCTTC	CASSQSLESNEQFF
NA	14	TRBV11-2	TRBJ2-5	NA	TGTGCCAGCAGTTGCGTACCGAGTCAAGAGACCCAGTACTTC	CASSCVPSQETQYF
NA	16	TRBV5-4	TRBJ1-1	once	TGTGCCAGCAGCCCCAAAGCGGGGCAGGGCCGCACTGAAGCTTTCTTT	CASSPKAGQGRTEAFF
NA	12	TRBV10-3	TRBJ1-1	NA	TGTGCCATCAGGGTGGTAGACACTGAAGCTTTCTTT	CAIRVVDTEAFF
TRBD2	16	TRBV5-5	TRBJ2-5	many	TGTGCCAGCAGCCTCGGGACTAGCGGGAGCGGAGCGACCCAGTACTTC	CASSLGTSGSGATQYF
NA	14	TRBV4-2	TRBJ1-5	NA	TGTGCCAGCAGCCAAGTCGGTAGCAATCAGACCCATCATTTT	CASSQVGSNQTHHF
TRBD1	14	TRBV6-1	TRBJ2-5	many	TGTGCCAGCAGCGGGACAGGGGCTTGGGAGACCCAGTACTTC	CASSGTGAWETQYF
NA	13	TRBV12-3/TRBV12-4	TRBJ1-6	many	TGTGCCAGCAGTTTACAGGTGGGGTCACCCCTCCACTTT	CASSLQVGSPLHF
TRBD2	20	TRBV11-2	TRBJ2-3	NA	TGTGCCAGCAGCTTTGATCTAAGTGGGTTAGCGGGAGAAGGGATAGATACGCAGTATTTT	CASSFDLSGLAGEGIDTQYF
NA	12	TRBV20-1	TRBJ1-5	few	TGCAGTGCTAAGTCAGGGGATCAGCCCCAGCATTTT	CSAKSGDQPQHF
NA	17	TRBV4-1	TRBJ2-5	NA	TGCGCCAGCAGCCAAGAAAGGACAGATTCGAGCCAAGAGACCCAGTACTTC	CASSQERTDSSQETQYF
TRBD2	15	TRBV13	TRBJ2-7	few	TGTGCCAGCAGCTTTACCGGGACTAGCGTCTACGAGCAGTACTTC	CASSFTGTSVYEQYF
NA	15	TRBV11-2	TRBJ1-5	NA	TGCGCCAGCAGCTTTGGAGGGGCGGGGGATCAGCCCCAGCATTTT	CASSFGGAGDQPQHF
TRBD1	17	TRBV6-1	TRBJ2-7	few	TGTGCCAGCAGTGAAAGGGTATTAGGGGGCTACTTACACGAGCAGTACTTC	CASSERVLGGYLHEQYF
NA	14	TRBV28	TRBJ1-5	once	TGTGCCGGCAGTTCCGGGCAGGGACATCAGCCCCAGCATTTT	CAGSSGQGHQPQHF
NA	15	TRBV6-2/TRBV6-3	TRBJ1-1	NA	TGTGCCAGCAGTTACTCAGATGCCGGGGCTGTGAGAGCTCTCTTT	CASSYSDAGAVRALF
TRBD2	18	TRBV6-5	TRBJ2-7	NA	TGTGCCAGCAGAAGGATAGGGGAATTAGCGGGTCCTACCTACGAGCAGTACTTC	CASRRIGELAGPTYEQYF
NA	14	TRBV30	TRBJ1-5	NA	TGTGCCTGGAGCGGCATGGGAGGGGATCAGCCCCAGCATTTT	CAWSGMGGDQPQHF
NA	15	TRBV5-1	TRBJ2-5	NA	TGCGCCAGCAGCTTGGCGACCGCGGGGCTGGGGACCCAGTACTTC	CASSLATAGLGTQYF
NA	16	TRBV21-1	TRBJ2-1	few	TGTGCCAGCAGCAAACCTGGGGGAGGGCTCTCCGAGACGCAGTTCTTC	CASSKPGGGLSETQFF
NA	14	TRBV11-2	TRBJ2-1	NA	TGTGCCAGCGCGAGTTGGGGGGACCGGGAGACCCAGTTCTTC	CASASWGDRETQFF
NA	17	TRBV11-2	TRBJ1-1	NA	TGTGCCAGCAGCAAAAGGTTGGGACTAAGGATTAACACTGAGGCTTTCTTT	CASSKRLGLRINTEAFF
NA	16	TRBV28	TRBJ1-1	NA	TGTGCCAGCAGACCACACGGAGCGAAACTGGACACTGAAACTTTCTTT	CASRPHGAKLDTETFF
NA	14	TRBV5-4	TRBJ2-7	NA	TGTGCCAGCAGCTTGGGGCGGGGGCGAGACGAGCAGTACTTC	CASSLGRGRDEQYF